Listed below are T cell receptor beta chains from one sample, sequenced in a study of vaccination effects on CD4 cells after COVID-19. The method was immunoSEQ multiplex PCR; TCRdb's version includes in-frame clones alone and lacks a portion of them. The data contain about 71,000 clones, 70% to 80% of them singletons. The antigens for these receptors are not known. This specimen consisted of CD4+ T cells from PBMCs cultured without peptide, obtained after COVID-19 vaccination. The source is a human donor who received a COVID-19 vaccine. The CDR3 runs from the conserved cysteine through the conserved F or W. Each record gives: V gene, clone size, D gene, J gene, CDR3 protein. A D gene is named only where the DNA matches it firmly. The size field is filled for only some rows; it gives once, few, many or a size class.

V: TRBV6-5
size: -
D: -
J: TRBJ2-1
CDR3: CASVLGGTYNEQFF

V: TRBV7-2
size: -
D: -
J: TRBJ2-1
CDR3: CASSRRGGASNEQFF

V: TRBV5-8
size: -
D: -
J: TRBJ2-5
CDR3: CASSFEGRGQETQYF

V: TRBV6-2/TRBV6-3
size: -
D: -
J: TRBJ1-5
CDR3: CASSYYSTSNQPQHF

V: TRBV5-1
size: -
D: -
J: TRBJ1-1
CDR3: CASSLGGQGTEAFF

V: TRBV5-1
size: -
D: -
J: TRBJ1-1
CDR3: CASSPATGGTEAFF

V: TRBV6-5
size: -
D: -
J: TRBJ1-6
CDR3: CAAAGGGTNSPLHF

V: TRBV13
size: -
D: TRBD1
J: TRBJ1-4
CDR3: CASSLNTGGNEKLFF

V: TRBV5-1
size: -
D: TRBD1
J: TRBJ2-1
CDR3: CASTTPGQGNLEQFF

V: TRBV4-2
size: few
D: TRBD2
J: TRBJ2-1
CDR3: CASSQRTSTYNEQFF

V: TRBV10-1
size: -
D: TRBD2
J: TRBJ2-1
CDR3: CASSEKRSSGAWEQFF

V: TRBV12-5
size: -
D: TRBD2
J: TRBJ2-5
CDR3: CASALLAGQETQYF

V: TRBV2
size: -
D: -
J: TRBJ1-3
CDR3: CASGRDSGNTIYF

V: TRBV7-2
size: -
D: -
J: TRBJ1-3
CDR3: CASSLRAGTIYF